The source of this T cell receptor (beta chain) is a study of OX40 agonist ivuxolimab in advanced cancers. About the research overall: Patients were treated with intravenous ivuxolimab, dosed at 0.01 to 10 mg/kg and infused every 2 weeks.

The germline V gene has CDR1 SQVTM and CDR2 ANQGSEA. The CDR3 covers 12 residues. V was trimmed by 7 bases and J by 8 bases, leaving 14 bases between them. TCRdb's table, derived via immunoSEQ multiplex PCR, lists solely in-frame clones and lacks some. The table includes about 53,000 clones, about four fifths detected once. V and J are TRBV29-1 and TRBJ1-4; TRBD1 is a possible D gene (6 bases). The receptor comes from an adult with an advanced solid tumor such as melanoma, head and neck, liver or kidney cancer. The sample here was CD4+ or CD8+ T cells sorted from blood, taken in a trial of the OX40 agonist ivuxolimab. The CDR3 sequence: CSAQKGGEKLFF. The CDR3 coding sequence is TGCAGCGCACAAAAAGGGGGGGAAAAACTGTTTTTT.